The 17 T cell receptor beta chains given below trace back to one sample, sequenced in a study of blood T cells in healthy people across ages. Sample-barcoded 5' priming and a J-beta primer mix drove a second PCR of 7 to 11 cycles. TCRdb used MiXCR to reprocess the 5' RACE reads, holding one entry per CDR3 protein. The repertoire holds 500,000 to 650,000 distinct CDR3 sequences, with 27% as singletons. The sample was also linked to a second study, of T cells of mothers and their children.

Sequencing input: blood. All receptors derive from a boy between 2 and 10 years old in good health.

In its sample, this clonotype was seen a few times. V gene TRBV10-3 combines with J gene TRBJ2-5; no firm D call. The end of the DNA fits TRBJ2-7 better, so the J call may be wrong. CDR1 is ENHRY and CDR2 is SYGVKD in the germline V gene. The CDR3 is 12 residues long. Written as DNA, the CDR3 is TGTGCCATCGGCGGCCGACCCTACGAGCAGTACTTC. Its protein is CAIGGRPYEQYF.

There are a few counts of this clonotype. In nucleotides, the CDR3 is TGTGCCAGCAGCTTAGGCGGACACAGGGGGAACTACTACAATGAGCAGTTCTTC. It specifies CASSLGGHRGNYYNEQFF. The chain carries TRBV11-2 and TRBJ2-1; TRBD1 matches 8 bases. Germline V gives CDR1 SGHAT, CDR2 FQNNGV. The CDR3 has 18 residues. Trimming at V came to 1 base and at J to 3 bases, leaving 11 bases not matched to a gene.

CDR3 residues: CASRSSGGFYNEQFF. CDR3 DNA sequence: TGTGCCAGCAGGTCCAGCGGGGGGTTCTACAATGAGCAGTTCTTC. The J gene is TRBJ2-1, the V gene TRBV27; TRBD2 agrees at 9 bases. The CDR3 totals 15 residues. Germline CDR1 is MNHEY and CDR2 is SMNVEV (reference sequence). After removal of 6 bases from V and 3 bases from J, the junction contained 6 bases not matched to a gene.

This clonotype was recorded a few times. The chain combines TRBV5-1 with TRBJ2-7, with 7 bases fitting TRBD2. With 4 bases clipped from V and 7 bases from J, the junction kept 11 bases outside the gene matches. CDR1 is SGHRS and CDR2 is YFSETQ in the germline V gene. CDR3 length: 14 residues. The CDR3 region has the DNA TGCGCCAGCAGCCCCCCTCGGGACTACGGGGAGCAGTACTTC. Protein: CASSPPRDYGEQYF.

The chain recombines TRBV20-1 with TRBJ2-1; possibly TRBD2 for D (6 bases). Germline CDR1 reads DFQATT; CDR2 reads SNEGSKA (reference sequence). Between the trimmed V and J ends, which lost 3 bases and 0 bases, there was a span of 30 bases. The CDR3 is made up of 21 amino acids. Written as DNA, the CDR3 is TGCAGTGCTAGTCCCAGGGCCCTCGGGACTCCCAATCTGAGCTCCTACAATGAGCAGTTCTTC. Protein sequence: CSASPRALGTPNLSSYNEQFF.

The gene calls are TRBV20-1 and TRBJ2-5; 11 nucleotides agree with TRBD2. Germline V CDR1 and CDR2: DFQATT, SNEGSKA (reference sequence). The CDR3 spans 15 residues. The V segment lost 5 bases and the J segment 2 bases; nucleotides outside the gene matches: 7. The CDR3 here is CSAARLAGLQETQYF. The DNA of the CDR3 is TGCAGTGCTGCACGACTAGCGGGGCTGCAAGAGACCCAGTACTTC.

This clonotype has only one observation. This chain connects TRBV3-1 to TRBJ2-7; D is possibly TRBD2 (6 bases). Trimming pared 4 bases from V and 3 bases from J, leaving 13 bases between. The CDR3 consists of 14 residues. Germline loops: CDR1 LGHDT, CDR2 YNNKEL (reference sequence). DNA for the CDR3: TGTGCCAGCAGCCTCGGGACTTCGGTCTACGAGCAGTACTTC. Its protein is CASSLGTSVYEQYF.

This clonotype was recorded a few times. The rearrangement joins TRBV6-5 to TRBJ2-1, with D perhaps TRBD1 (6 bases). CDR1 MNHEY and CDR2 SVGAGI come from the germline V gene. V lost 6 bases to trimming and J lost 1 base, with 13 bases between them. This CDR3 comprises 15 residues. The CDR3 reads CASRHGQGSYNEQFF. The CDR3 bases are TGTGCCAGCAGACACGGGCAGGGGTCCTACAATGAGCAGTTCTTC.

The V gene is TRBV7-9, the J gene TRBJ2-7; the D gene is possibly TRBD2 (6 bases). Between the trimmed V and J ends, which lost 3 bases and 2 bases, there was a span of 14 bases. The length of the CDR3 is 15 residues. CDR1 and CDR2 from the germline V gene are SEHNR and FQNEAQ (reference sequence). CDR3 DNA: TGTGCCAGCAGCTTGTTGGCGGGGAGACCCTACGAGCAGTACTTC. Residues: CASSLLAGRPYEQYF.

The chain uses TRBV20-1 and TRBJ2-7, with 11 positions matching TRBD2. Per the germline V gene, CDR1 is DFQATT and CDR2 is SNEGSKA (reference sequence). The CDR3 totals 14 residues. The trim removed 4 bases at V and 3 bases at J, leaving 5 bases unmatched. The CDR3 reads CSAIWGLADYEQYF. The CDR3 coding sequence is TGCAGTGCTATATGGGGACTAGCGGACTACGAGCAGTACTTC.

The gene calls are TRBV7-2 and TRBJ2-3; TRBD1 agrees at 7 bases. This CDR3 contains 14 residues. With V trimmed by 5 bases and J by 3 bases, 5 bases remained unmatched. Germline V gene lookup returns CDR1 SGHTA and CDR2 FQGNSA. The CDR3 DNA reads TGTGCCAGCAGCCCAGGGACAGCGACAGATACGCAGTATTTT. It yields the protein CASSPGTATDTQYF.

This clonotype showed up just a few times. This chain joins TRBV3-1 and TRBJ2-1; possible D gene TRBD2, 5 bases. Germline V CDR1 and CDR2: LGHDT, YNNKEL (reference sequence). Deletions cut 0 bases from V and 10 bases from J, with 10 bases between. The CDR3 has 13 amino acids. The CDR3 bases are TGTGCCAGCAGCCAAGAGCTAGCCGGGGAGCAGTTCTTC. It codes for CASSQELAGEQFF.

This clonotype was seen a single time. The rearrangement links TRBV28 to TRBJ2-1; 9 positions agree with TRBD2. V dropped 5 bases and J dropped 6; count of bases not matched to a gene: 11. The germline gives CDR1 MDHEN, CDR2 SYDVKM. This CDR3 spans 16 amino acids. CDR3 sequence: CASSPPLAGAGNEQFF. CDR3 nucleotide sequence: TGTGCCAGCAGTCCACCCTTAGCGGGAGCTGGCAATGAGCAGTTCTTC.

This clonotype was detected a few times. This chain connects TRBV5-5 to TRBJ2-5, with D possibly matching TRBD2 (7 bases). The germline V and J ends were trimmed by 7 bases and 6 bases, with 19 bases remaining between them. Germline CDR1 is SGHKS and CDR2 is YYEKEE (reference sequence). CDR3 size: 14 residues. CDR3 in DNA: TGTGCCAGCGGTGGCGGGGGCCCCGGAAAGACCCAGTACTTC. It encodes CASGGGGPGKTQYF.

The chain employs TRBV5-1 and TRBJ2-3; 8 bases match TRBD2. After removal of 0 bases from V and 4 bases from J, the junction contained 4 bases not matched to a gene. Germline V lookup: CDR1 SGHRS, CDR2 YFSETQ. The CDR3 runs to 15 residues. The CDR3 region is CASSLGSGSADTQYF. The CDR3, as DNA: TGCGCCAGCAGCTTGGGGAGCGGGAGCGCAGATACGCAGTATTTT.

The chain links TRBV12-5 to TRBJ1-5; D unclear. Looked up from germline, CDR1 is LGHNT and CDR2 is FRNRAP. This CDR3 comprises 14 residues. V was shortened by 2 bases and J by 4 bases, with 9 bases between the two germline ends. The CDR3 DNA reads TGTGCTAGTGGTTTGAGTCAGGAGAATCAGCCCCAGCATTTT. It encodes CASGLSQENQPQHF.

This clonotype was seen a single time. In nucleotides, the CDR3 is TGTGCCAGCAGTTGGACAGACCCCTACGAGCAGTACTTC. Its translation is CASSWTDPYEQYF. This chain connects TRBV6-2 or TRBV6-3 to TRBJ2-7; maybe TRBD1 (6 bases). The CDR3 runs 13 residues. The ends were cut back, 4 bases at V and 2 bases at J, with 9 bases in the middle. Germline assignment: CDR1 MNHEY and CDR2 SVGEGT.